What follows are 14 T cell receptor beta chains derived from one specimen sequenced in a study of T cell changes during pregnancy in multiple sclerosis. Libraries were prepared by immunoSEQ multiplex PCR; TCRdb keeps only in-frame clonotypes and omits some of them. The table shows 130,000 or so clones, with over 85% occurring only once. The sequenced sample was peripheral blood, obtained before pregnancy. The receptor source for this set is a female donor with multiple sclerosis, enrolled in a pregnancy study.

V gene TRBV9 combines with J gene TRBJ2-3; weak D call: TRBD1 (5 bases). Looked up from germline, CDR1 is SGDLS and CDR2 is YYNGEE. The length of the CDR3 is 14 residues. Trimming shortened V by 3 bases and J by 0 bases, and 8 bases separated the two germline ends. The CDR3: CASSGQPSTDTQYF. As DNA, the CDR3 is TGTGCCAGCAGCGGACAGCCTAGCACAGATACGCAGTATTTT.

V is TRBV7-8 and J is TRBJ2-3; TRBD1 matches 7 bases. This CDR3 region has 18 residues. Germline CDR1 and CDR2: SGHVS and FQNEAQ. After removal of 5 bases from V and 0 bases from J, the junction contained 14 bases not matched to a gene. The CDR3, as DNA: TGTGCCAGCAGCACCCGACAGGGCCGCATCGCTAGCACAGATACGCAGTATTTT. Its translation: CASSTRQGRIASTDTQYF.

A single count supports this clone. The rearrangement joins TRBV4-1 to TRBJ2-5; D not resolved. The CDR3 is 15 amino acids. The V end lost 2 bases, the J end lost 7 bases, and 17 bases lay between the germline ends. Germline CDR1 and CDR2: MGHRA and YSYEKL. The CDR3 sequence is CASSQHELLSRTQYF. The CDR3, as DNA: TGCGCCAGCAGCCAACACGAACTCCTTTCCCGGACCCAGTACTTC.

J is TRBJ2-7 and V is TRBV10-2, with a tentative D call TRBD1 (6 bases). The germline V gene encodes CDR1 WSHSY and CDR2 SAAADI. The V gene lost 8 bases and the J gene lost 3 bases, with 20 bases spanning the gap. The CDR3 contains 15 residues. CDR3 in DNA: TGCGCCAGCCTTACAACCGACAGGACTTACTACGAGCAGTACTTC. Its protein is CASLTTDRTYYEQYF.

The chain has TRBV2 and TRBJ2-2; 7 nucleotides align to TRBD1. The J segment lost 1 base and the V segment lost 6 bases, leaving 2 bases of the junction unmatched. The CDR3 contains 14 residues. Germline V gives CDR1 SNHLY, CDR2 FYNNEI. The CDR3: CASRGQVNTGELFF. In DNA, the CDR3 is TGTGCCAGCAGAGGACAGGTGAACACCGGGGAGCTGTTTTTT.

The CDR3 protein is CASSSSGTPYEQYF. The CDR3 region has the DNA TGTGCCAGCAGCTCCTCCGGGACTCCCTACGAGCAGTACTTC. The chain couples TRBV7-3 to TRBJ2-7; TRBD2 might be the D (6 bases). V gave up 4 bases and J gave up 2 bases, with 12 bases separating them. The CDR3 has 14 residues. Germline V gives CDR1 SGHTA, CDR2 FQGTGA.

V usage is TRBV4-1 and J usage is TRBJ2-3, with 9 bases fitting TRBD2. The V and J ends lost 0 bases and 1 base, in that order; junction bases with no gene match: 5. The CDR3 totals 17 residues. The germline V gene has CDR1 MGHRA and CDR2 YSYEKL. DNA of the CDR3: TGCGCCAGCAGCCAAGATTACCCTAGCGGGGGCACAGATACGCAGTATTTT. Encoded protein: CASSQDYPSGGTDTQYF.

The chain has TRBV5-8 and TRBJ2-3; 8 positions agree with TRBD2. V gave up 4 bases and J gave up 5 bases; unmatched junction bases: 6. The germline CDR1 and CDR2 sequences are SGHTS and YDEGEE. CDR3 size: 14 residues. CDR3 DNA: TGTGCCAGCAGCCGGACTAGCTGGGGAGATACGCAGTATTTT. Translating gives CASSRTSWGDTQYF.

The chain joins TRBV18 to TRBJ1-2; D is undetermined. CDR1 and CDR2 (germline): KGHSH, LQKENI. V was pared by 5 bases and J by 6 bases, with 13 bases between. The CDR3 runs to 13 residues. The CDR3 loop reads CASSYGRNDGYTF. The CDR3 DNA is TGTGCCAGCTCATATGGGAGGAATGATGGCTACACCTTC.

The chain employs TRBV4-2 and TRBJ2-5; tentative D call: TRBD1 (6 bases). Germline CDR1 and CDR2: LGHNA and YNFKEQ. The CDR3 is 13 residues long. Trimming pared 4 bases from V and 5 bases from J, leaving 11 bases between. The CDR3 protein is CASSLRTGETQYF. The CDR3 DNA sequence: TGTGCCAGCAGCCTCCGTACAGGGGAGACCCAGTACTTC.

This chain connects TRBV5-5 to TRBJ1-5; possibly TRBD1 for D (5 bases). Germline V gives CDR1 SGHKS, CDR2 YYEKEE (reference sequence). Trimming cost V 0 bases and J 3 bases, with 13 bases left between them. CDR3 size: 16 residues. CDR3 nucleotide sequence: TGTGCCAGCAGCTTGGGGGCGGGGGTGACCAATCAGCCCCAGCATTTT. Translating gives CASSLGAGVTNQPQHF.

The DNA of the CDR3 is TGTGCCAGTAGTATCTTGCCGGGACAGGGTAACTATGGCTACACCTTC. This gives the protein CASSILPGQGNYGYTF. The chain joins TRBV19 to TRBJ1-2; 9 bases align to TRBD1. Germline V CDR1 and CDR2: LNHDA, SQIVND (reference sequence). The CDR3 contains 16 residues. J gave up 1 base and V 3 bases, and 6 bases lay outside the gene matches.

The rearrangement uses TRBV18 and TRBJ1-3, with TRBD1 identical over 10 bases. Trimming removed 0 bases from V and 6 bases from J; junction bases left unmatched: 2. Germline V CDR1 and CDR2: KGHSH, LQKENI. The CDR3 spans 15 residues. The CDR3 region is CASSPPGQGSNTIYF. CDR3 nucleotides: TGTGCCAGCTCACCACCGGGACAGGGGTCAAACACCATATATTTT. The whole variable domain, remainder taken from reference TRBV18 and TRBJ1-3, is NAGVMQNPRHLVRRRGQEARLRCSPMKGHSHVYWYRQLPEEGLKFMVYLQKENIIDESGMPKERFSAEFPKEGPSILRIQQVVRGDSAAYFCASSPPGQGSNTIYFGEGSWLTVV.

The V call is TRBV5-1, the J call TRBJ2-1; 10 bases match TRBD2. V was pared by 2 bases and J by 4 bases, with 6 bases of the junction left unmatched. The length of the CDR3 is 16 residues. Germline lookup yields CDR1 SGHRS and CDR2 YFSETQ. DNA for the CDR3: TGCGCCAGCAGCTTCTTCCAGCGGGGGGGGTACAATGAGCAGTTCTTC. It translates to CASSFFQRGGYNEQFF.